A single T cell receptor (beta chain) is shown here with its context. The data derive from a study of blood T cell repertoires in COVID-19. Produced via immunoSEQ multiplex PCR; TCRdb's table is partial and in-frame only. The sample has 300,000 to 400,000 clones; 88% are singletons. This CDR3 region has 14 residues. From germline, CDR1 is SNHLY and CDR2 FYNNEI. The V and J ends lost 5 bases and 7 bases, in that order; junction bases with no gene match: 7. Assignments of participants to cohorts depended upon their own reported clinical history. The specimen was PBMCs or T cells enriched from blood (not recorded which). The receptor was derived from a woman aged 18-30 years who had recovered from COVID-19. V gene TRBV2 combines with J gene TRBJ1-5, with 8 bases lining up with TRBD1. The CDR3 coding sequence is TGTGCCAGCAGTCAGGGGGCGGTAAGCCAGCCCCAGCATTTT. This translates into CASSQGAVSQPQHF. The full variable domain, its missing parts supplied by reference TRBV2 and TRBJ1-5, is EPEVTQTPSHQVTQMGQEVILRCVPISNHLYFYWYRQILGQKVEFLVSFYNNEISEKSEIFDDQFSVERPDGSNFTLKIRSTKLEDSAMYFCASSQGAVSQPQHFGDGTRLSIL.